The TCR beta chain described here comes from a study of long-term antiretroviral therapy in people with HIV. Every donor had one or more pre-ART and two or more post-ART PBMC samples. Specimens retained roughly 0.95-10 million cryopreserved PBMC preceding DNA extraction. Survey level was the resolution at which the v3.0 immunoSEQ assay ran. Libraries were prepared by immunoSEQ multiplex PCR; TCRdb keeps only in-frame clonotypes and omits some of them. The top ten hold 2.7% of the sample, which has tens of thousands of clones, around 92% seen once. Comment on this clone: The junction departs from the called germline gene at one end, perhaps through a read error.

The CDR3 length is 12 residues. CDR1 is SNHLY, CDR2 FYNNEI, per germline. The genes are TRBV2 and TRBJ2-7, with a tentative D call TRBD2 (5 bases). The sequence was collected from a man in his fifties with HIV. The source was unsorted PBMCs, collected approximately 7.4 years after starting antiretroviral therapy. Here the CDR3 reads CASSETTVDGNF. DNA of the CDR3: TGTGCCAGCAGTGAGACCACAGTCGACGGGAACTTC.